Listed here is a single T cell receptor (beta chain). The CDR3 covers 16 residues. Germline trimming cut 4 bases from V and 6 bases from J; bases unmatched to any gene: 12. CDR1 and CDR2 (germline): LNHDA, SQIVND (reference sequence). The PCR employed 60 Vbeta primers together with 13 Jbeta primers. Data came from immunoSEQ multiplex PCR; TCRdb stores just in-frame clones and leaves some out. The sample records approximately 140,000 clones, over 70% being singletons. The data are from a study of cytomegalovirus exposure and HLA in healthy donors. Sequencing input: PBMCs. The V and J genes are TRBV19 and TRBJ2-3, with TRBD1 identical over 8 bases. This TCR was recovered from a male donor in good health and CMV-seronegative. CDR3 nucleotides: TGTGCCAGTAGTAAAAAAAGTCAGGGGGCGCGGGATACGCAGTATTTT. It yields the protein CASSKKSQGARDTQYF.